A selection of T cell receptor beta chains follows, all from one sample in a study of blood T cell repertoires in COVID-19. Using immunoSEQ multiplex PCR, the repertoire was profiled, and TCRdb retains in-frame clones only, with some absent. Counted here are 110,000 to 150,000 clones, about nine tenths occurring once; the ten biggest clones make up more than 9%. The specimen was peripheral blood. These receptors originate from a man aged 50-59 years with active or convalescent COVID-19. CDR3s include the opening cysteine and the closing phenylalanine or tryptophan. Fields, in order: D gene, V gene, J gene, clone size, CDR3 DNA, CDR3 protein. D genes are given only for firm matches. Some rows mark clone size as missing; the rest say once, few, many or name a class of expanded clone.

d_gene: TRBD1; v_gene: TRBV20-1; j_gene: TRBJ2-7; abundance: -; CDR3nt: TGCAGTGCAGGACAGGGGAACGAGCAGTACTTC; CDR3aa: CSAGQGNEQYF
d_gene: -; v_gene: TRBV6-1; j_gene: TRBJ1-6; abundance: -; CDR3nt: TGTGCCAGCAGTGAAGCGCTAGGGGGATCACCCCTCCACTTT; CDR3aa: CASSEALGGSPLHF
d_gene: -; v_gene: TRBV15; j_gene: TRBJ1-2; abundance: -; CDR3nt: TGTGCCACCAGCAGAGATAAGGGGTCCTATGGCTACACCTTC; CDR3aa: CATSRDKGSYGYTF
d_gene: -; v_gene: TRBV5-1; j_gene: TRBJ1-5; abundance: -; CDR3nt: TGCGCCAGCAGCCCCGACCTTGTCGGGTCAAATCAGCCCCAGCATTTT; CDR3aa: CASSPDLVGSNQPQHF
d_gene: -; v_gene: TRBV13; j_gene: TRBJ1-1; abundance: -; CDR3nt: TGTGCCAGCAGTCGGGGGGCAGGGACTGAAGCTTTCTTT; CDR3aa: CASSRGAGTEAFF
d_gene: TRBD1; v_gene: TRBV23-1; j_gene: TRBJ2-7; abundance: -; CDR3nt: TGCGCCAGCAGTCAAGGGACAGGGGCGTACGAGCAGTACTTC; CDR3aa: CASSQGTGAYEQYF
d_gene: -; v_gene: TRBV27; j_gene: TRBJ1-5; abundance: -; CDR3nt: TGTGCCAGCAGTTTAGTGGGGGGGCCAGGTCAGCCCCAGCATTTT; CDR3aa: CASSLVGGPGQPQHF
d_gene: -; v_gene: TRBV10-2; j_gene: TRBJ1-1; abundance: -; CDR3nt: TGCGCCAGCAGTGAGTCGGCTAGGACTGAAGCTTTCTTT; CDR3aa: CASSESARTEAFF
d_gene: -; v_gene: TRBV7-6; j_gene: TRBJ2-5; abundance: once; CDR3nt: TGTGCCAGCAGTAAACTAGCCCCCCCCGGGGAGACCCAGTACTTC; CDR3aa: CASSKLAPPGETQYF
d_gene: TRBD1; v_gene: TRBV3-1/TRBV3-2; j_gene: TRBJ2-1; abundance: -; CDR3nt: TGTGCCAGCAGCCAAGCGGGACAGGGGGGCAATGAGCAGTTCTTC; CDR3aa: CASSQAGQGGNEQFF
d_gene: -; v_gene: TRBV6-5; j_gene: TRBJ1-2; abundance: -; CDR3nt: TGTGCCAGCAGCCACGGTCGGGGCTACACCTTC; CDR3aa: CASSHGRGYTF
d_gene: TRBD2; v_gene: TRBV4-1; j_gene: TRBJ2-1; abundance: -; CDR3nt: TGCGCCAGCAGCCAACTGGGGACTAGCGGGGCCTACAATGAGCAGTTCTTC; CDR3aa: CASSQLGTSGAYNEQFF
d_gene: -; v_gene: TRBV18; j_gene: TRBJ1-1; abundance: -; CDR3nt: TGTGCCAGCTCACCTCGGTCGGGGGTGGAGAACACTGAAGCTTTCTTT; CDR3aa: CASSPRSGVENTEAFF
d_gene: TRBD2; v_gene: TRBV7-9; j_gene: TRBJ2-5; abundance: -; CDR3nt: TGTGCCAGCAGGGGTTACGGGTATCTTTGGGAGGGTAACCCAGAGACCCAGTACTTC; CDR3aa: CASRGYGYLWEGNPETQYF
d_gene: TRBD1; v_gene: TRBV6-2/TRBV6-3; j_gene: TRBJ2-7; abundance: -; CDR3nt: TGTGCCAGCAGTTACATACGACAGGGGGCTCCCTACGAGCAGTACTTC; CDR3aa: CASSYIRQGAPYEQYF
d_gene: TRBD1; v_gene: TRBV9; j_gene: TRBJ1-4; abundance: -; CDR3nt: TGTGCCAGCAGCGTAGCCACAGGGGGCGTAGAAAAACTGTTTTTT; CDR3aa: CASSVATGGVEKLFF
d_gene: TRBD2; v_gene: TRBV24-1; j_gene: TRBJ2-1; abundance: -; CDR3nt: TGTGCCACCAGTCAATTCTCCGGGACTAGCGGCAATGAGCAGTTCTTC; CDR3aa: CATSQFSGTSGNEQFF
d_gene: TRBD2; v_gene: TRBV5-6; j_gene: TRBJ2-1; abundance: -; CDR3nt: TGTGCCAGCAGCCTGGGACTAGCGGGATCTGGCACCTACAATGAGCAGTTCTTC; CDR3aa: CASSLGLAGSGTYNEQFF
d_gene: -; v_gene: TRBV30; j_gene: TRBJ2-2; abundance: -; CDR3nt: TGTGCCTGGAGTTTTTCAGGGGGGACCGGGGAGCTGTTTTTT; CDR3aa: CAWSFSGGTGELFF
d_gene: TRBD2; v_gene: TRBV30; j_gene: TRBJ2-1; abundance: -; CDR3nt: TGTGCCTGGAGTTCGAATAGCGGGATTCCCTCCTACAATGAGCAGTTCTTC; CDR3aa: CAWSSNSGIPSYNEQFF
d_gene: -; v_gene: TRBV7-9; j_gene: TRBJ2-5; abundance: -; CDR3nt: TGTGCCAGCAGCGGGCCCCGCTCGGGAGCATTCCGCCGCGGGACCCAGTACTTC; CDR3aa: CASSGPRSGAFRRGTQYF
d_gene: -; v_gene: TRBV6-5; j_gene: TRBJ1-5; abundance: -; CDR3nt: TGTGCCAGCAGTCGTACAAATAGCAATCAGCCCCAGCATTTT; CDR3aa: CASSRTNSNQPQHF
d_gene: -; v_gene: TRBV25-1; j_gene: TRBJ2-6; abundance: few; CDR3nt: TGTGCCAGCAGTGAATATCTTGGGGCCAACGTCCTGACTTTC; CDR3aa: CASSEYLGANVLTF
d_gene: -; v_gene: TRBV18; j_gene: TRBJ2-3; abundance: once; CDR3nt: TGTGCCAGCTCCGGCGGAACTAGCACAGATACGCAGTATTTT; CDR3aa: CASSGGTSTDTQYF
d_gene: TRBD1; v_gene: TRBV6-5; j_gene: TRBJ2-7; abundance: once; CDR3nt: TGTGCCAGCAGCTGGGCCGGGACAGGGAGAGACGAGCAGTACTTC; CDR3aa: CASSWAGTGRDEQYF
d_gene: TRBD1; v_gene: TRBV5-1; j_gene: TRBJ2-5; abundance: -; CDR3nt: TGCGCCAGCAGCCCGGAAGGACAGGGCAAGGAGACCCAGTACTTC; CDR3aa: CASSPEGQGKETQYF
d_gene: -; v_gene: TRBV28; j_gene: TRBJ1-1; abundance: -; CDR3nt: TGTGCCAGCAGTTCCCGCTGGGAGGGTAGCGACACTGAAGCTTTCTTT; CDR3aa: CASSSRWEGSDTEAFF
d_gene: TRBD1; v_gene: TRBV7-2; j_gene: TRBJ2-5; abundance: -; CDR3nt: TGTGCCAGCAGCTTAGGGGACAGGGACGGGGAGACCCAGTACTTC; CDR3aa: CASSLGDRDGETQYF
d_gene: -; v_gene: TRBV11-2; j_gene: TRBJ1-5; abundance: -; CDR3nt: TGTGCCAGCAGCTTCCTACAGGAAGATCAGCCCCAGCATTTT; CDR3aa: CASSFLQEDQPQHF
d_gene: TRBD1; v_gene: TRBV6-2/TRBV6-3; j_gene: TRBJ2-7; abundance: -; CDR3nt: TGTGCCAGCAGTGATCCGGGACAGGGGTCCGAGCAGTACTTC; CDR3aa: CASSDPGQGSEQYF
d_gene: -; v_gene: TRBV18; j_gene: TRBJ1-2; abundance: -; CDR3nt: TGTGCCAGCTCACCCTCCCCGGGTGACTATGGCTACACCTTC; CDR3aa: CASSPSPGDYGYTF
d_gene: TRBD1; v_gene: TRBV27; j_gene: TRBJ2-1; abundance: -; CDR3nt: TGTGCCTCCACGGGCGACAGGGCCCTTCCCAATGAGCAGTTCTTC; CDR3aa: CASTGDRALPNEQFF
d_gene: -; v_gene: TRBV6-6; j_gene: TRBJ1-6; abundance: -; CDR3nt: TGTGCCAGCAGTCCCACCGAGCCGTCACCCCTCCACTTT; CDR3aa: CASSPTEPSPLHF
d_gene: TRBD1; v_gene: TRBV7-3; j_gene: TRBJ1-2; abundance: -; CDR3nt: TGTGCCAGCAGCCTAACCACAGGGGTTGAAGGCTACACCTTC; CDR3aa: CASSLTTGVEGYTF
d_gene: TRBD1; v_gene: TRBV6-5; j_gene: TRBJ1-5; abundance: -; CDR3nt: TGTGCCAGCAGAGACAGGGGGCAGCCCCAGCATTTT; CDR3aa: CASRDRGQPQHF
d_gene: -; v_gene: TRBV7-2; j_gene: TRBJ2-4; abundance: -; CDR3nt: TGTGCCAGCACTCCAGGGCTTGCCAAAAACATTCAGTACTTC; CDR3aa: CASTPGLAKNIQYF
d_gene: -; v_gene: TRBV9; j_gene: TRBJ2-3; abundance: once; CDR3nt: TGTGCCAGCAGCGTTACAGGGACCTACACAGATACGCAGTATTTT; CDR3aa: CASSVTGTYTDTQYF
d_gene: TRBD2; v_gene: TRBV30; j_gene: TRBJ2-1; abundance: -; CDR3nt: TGTGCCTGGAGTAGACTAGCCGGTTCCTACAATGAGCAGTTCTTC; CDR3aa: CAWSRLAGSYNEQFF
d_gene: -; v_gene: TRBV24-1; j_gene: TRBJ1-2; abundance: -; CDR3nt: TGTGCCACCAGTGATTTGGGAGACTATGGCTACACCTTC; CDR3aa: CATSDLGDYGYTF
d_gene: TRBD2; v_gene: TRBV15; j_gene: TRBJ2-7; abundance: -; CDR3nt: TGTGCCACCAGCAGACCAACTAGCGGGAGAATCTACGAGCAGTACTTC; CDR3aa: CATSRPTSGRIYEQYF
d_gene: TRBD2; v_gene: TRBV7-9; j_gene: TRBJ2-1; abundance: -; CDR3nt: TGTGCCAGCAGCTTAGGACCTCCGGGACTAGCGGCCTACAATGAGCAGTTCTTC; CDR3aa: CASSLGPPGLAAYNEQFF
d_gene: -; v_gene: TRBV29-1; j_gene: TRBJ2-7; abundance: -; CDR3nt: TGCAGCGCCGAGATTAGCTACGAGCAGTACTTC; CDR3aa: CSAEISYEQYF
d_gene: TRBD1; v_gene: TRBV5-8; j_gene: TRBJ1-2; abundance: -; CDR3nt: TGTGCCAGCAGCTTGGATTCTGACAGGGGCCCGTTCTATGGCTACACCTTC; CDR3aa: CASSLDSDRGPFYGYTF